Each of the 9 T cell receptor beta chains below was sequenced from the same sample in a study of shared clonotypes between healthy human individuals. The data were produced by immunoSEQ multiplex PCR, yet TCRdb's version contains in-frame clones alone and is incomplete. The table shows some 95,000 clones, with roughly 69% occurring only once. Sequenced input: memory CD8+ T cells sorted from blood. Documented subset: CD45RO+ cells pooled with CCR7-negative TemRA cells. The source of these receptors is a man under 40 in good health.

The chain carries TRBV5-8 and TRBJ2-7; a possible D gene is TRBD2 (6 bases). V was pared by 0 bases and J by 5 bases, with 15 bases between. Germline values: CDR1 SGHTS, CDR2 YDEGEE. The CDR3 contains 15 residues. This chain's CDR3 is CASSLAWDSLDEQYF. DNA of the CDR3: TGTGCCAGCAGCTTGGCGTGGGACTCCCTAGACGAGCAGTACTTC.

This clone was seen only a few times. The chain employs TRBV7-2 and TRBJ1-2; D uncertain. This CDR3 has 14 amino acids. Germline values: CDR1 SGHTA, CDR2 FQGNSA. The ends were cut back, 5 bases at V and 3 bases at J, with 13 bases in the middle. The CDR3 reads CASSTRTEDYGYTF. For the CDR3, the DNA is TGTGCCAGCAGCACCCGGACGGAAGACTATGGCTACACCTTC.

V and J are TRBV4-1 and TRBJ2-1; 11 bases map to TRBD2. The germline V gene has CDR1 MGHRA and CDR2 YSYEKL. Trimming cost V 2 bases and J 8 bases; bases outside gene matches: 5. This CDR3 spans 15 amino acids. Here the CDR3 reads CASSQTSGSAHEQFF. The CDR3 bases are TGCGCCAGCAGCCAAACTAGCGGGAGTGCCCATGAGCAGTTCTTC.

This clone showed up just once. CDR3 protein: CSAGQGGSDSGYTF. The CDR3 DNA reads as TGCAGCGCGGGGCAGGGCGGTAGTGATAGCGGCTACACCTTC. The chain combines TRBV29-1 with TRBJ1-2; weak D call: TRBD1 (5 bases). CDR3 length: 14 residues. V was shortened by 7 bases and J by 8 bases, with 23 bases between the two germline ends. The V gene's germline CDR1 is SQVTM and CDR2 ANQGSEA.

Only one count was recorded for this clone. Here the CDR3 reads CASSPLSATNEKLFF. CDR3 bases: TGTGCCAGCTCACCACTATCGGCAACTAATGAAAAACTGTTTTTT. The chain uses TRBV18 and TRBJ1-4; D remains unclear. V lost 1 base and J lost 0, with 6 bases in between. This CDR3 spans 15 amino acids. Germline-derived CDR1 and CDR2 are KGHSH and LQKENI.

The rearrangement links TRBV7-9 to TRBJ2-5; no firm D call. The germline gives CDR1 SEHNR, CDR2 FQNEAQ (reference sequence). This CDR3 is 15 amino acids long. V was trimmed by 2 bases and J by 5 bases, leaving 15 bases between them. CDR3 nucleotide sequence: TGTGCCAGCAGCTTATCCACCGGTGGGTGGGAGACCCAGTACTTC. Encoded protein: CASSLSTGGWETQYF.

As for this clone: A single base separates this from a much larger clone, so it may be a read error. This sample also contains other DNA sequences that code for the same CDR3. The rearrangement uses TRBV28 and TRBJ1-2; D is unclear. The CDR3 extends over 11 amino acids. The V end was cut by 5 bases, the J end by 4 bases, with 5 bases between. Germline CDR1 MDHEN, CDR2 SYDVKM. The CDR3 DNA is TGTGCCAGCAGTAGGGCCTATGGCTACACCTTC. Protein product: CASSRAYGYTF.

The chain links TRBV11-2 to TRBJ1-2, with TRBD1 matching 10 bases. Germline lookup yields CDR1 SGHAT and CDR2 FQNNGV. Trimming took 4 bases from V and 6 from J; bases not matched to a gene: 8. CDR3 length: 15 amino acids. For the CDR3, the DNA is TGTGCCAGCAGCTACTCGACCGGGACAGGGGATGGCTACACCTTC. The encoded protein is CASSYSTGTGDGYTF.

J is TRBJ1-1 and V is TRBV5-1, with D tentatively TRBD1 (6 bases). CDR3 length equals 14 residues. The V gene lost 4 bases and the J gene lost 0 bases, with 10 bases spanning the gap. Germline V gene sequence: CDR1 SGHRS, CDR2 YFSETQ. The CDR3 spells CASSATGMNTEAFF. CDR3 in DNA: TGCGCCAGCAGCGCCACAGGGATGAACACTGAAGCTTTCTTT.